This TCR beta chain is drawn from a study of T cell changes during pregnancy in multiple sclerosis (dated by TCRdb to about 2019). In the study overall: In women with multiple sclerosis, the researchers looked at how the T cell repertoire shifted as pregnancy progressed.

CDR1 SGHTA and CDR2 FQGTGA were looked up in the germline V gene. From its cysteine to its phenylalanine, the CDR3 spans 16 amino acids. Left in the record is the CDR3 DNA by itself, 48 bases read in frame from the first base. Unmatched junction bases come to 11, with V trimmed by 5 bases and J by 6 bases. Libraries came from the immunoSEQ multiplex PCR assay. What TCRdb holds here is the immuneACCESS table cut down to in-frame rearrangements. Part of the clones is not present; checked against another copy, under half of the missing clones reflect an unresolved V gene, and the others are unexplained. The sample table lists some 37,000 clones, around nine tenths of them with a count of one. The ten largest clones capture about 11% of the sample. Notes on this clone: Its antigen target is currently unknown. Per-nucleotide qualities are absent, and no much larger clonotype sits a single base away.

This sequence uses TRBV7-3 and TRBJ2-1, and 9 bases in between align with TRBD1. The receptor was isolated from a female donor with multiple sclerosis, enrolled in a pregnancy study. Sequencing was performed on CD8+ T cells from peripheral blood mononuclear cells, taken in the third trimester of pregnancy. CDR3 sequence: CASSQSGDRVSNEQFF. The nucleotide sequence reads as follows: TGTGCCAGCAGCCAATCCGGGGACAGGGTATCCAATGAGCAGTTCTTC.